This TCR beta chain came from a study of T cell responses to AZD1222 COVID-19 vaccine. For the study at large: Second doses that came at about 4 or about 12 weeks were put together. The study, taken as a whole, reports: At 160-218 and 743-854, vaccine-associated CD4 TCRs were dominant, and they spanned spike. Compared with day 0, the breadth and depth of the Spike-specific TCR repertoire rose significantly after two doses of AZD1222.

This table comes from immunoSEQ multiplex PCR, and its TCRdb copy is limited to in-frame clones, with some not included. The sample lists roughly 120,000 clones; about 85% were seen once. This clone was detected only a few times. The antigen remains unidentified. The germline gives CDR1 SGHVS, CDR2 FQNEAQ. Trimming stripped 5 bases from V and 5 bases from J, with 8 bases between. This CDR3 contains 12 residues. Sequences were derived from peripheral blood, sampled on day 0 of AZD1222 vaccination. This chain uses TRBV7-8 with TRBJ2-3, with D perhaps matching TRBD2 (5 bases). The source of this sequence is an adult in good health. CDR3 protein: CASSPGGDTQYF. CDR3 nucleotides: TGTGCCAGCAGCCCAGGAGGAGATACGCAGTATTTT.